This T cell receptor beta chain was recorded in a study of cytomegalovirus exposure and HLA in healthy donors. This clone was counted a few times. Its antigen is unidentified. The PCR made use of 60 Vbeta and 13 Jbeta primers. Only in-frame clones appear in the TCRdb table, and some are missing; sequencing was by immunoSEQ multiplex PCR. In the table there are nearly 110,000 clones, about 75% of which are singletons. All donors participated as healthy donors of bone marrow. Regarding the study as a whole: Accurate HLA-A and HLA-B prediction from TCR beta sequences was reported for most subjects. With high specificity and sensitivity, the classifier reportedly diagnosed cytomegalovirus status. Rare TCR sequences predominated, though certain public TCRs were found in many donors.

CDR3 length: 11 amino acids. V was clipped by 11 bases and J by 1 base, with 5 bases between them. V usage is TRBV23-1 and J usage is TRBJ2-2; no clear D gene. TRBV23-1 is treated as an ORF (open reading frame) with a function not yet certain. The specimen was PBMCs. The receptor's source is a middle-aged man in good health and CMV-seronegative. CDR3: CAAKNTGELFF. The CDR3 region has the DNA TGCGCCGCTAAGAACACCGGGGAGCTGTTTTTT.